This TCR beta chain was sequenced in a study of tumor-infiltrating lymphocytes in oesophageal squamous cell carcinoma. Per germline, CDR1 SGHTA and CDR2 FQGTGA. There are 16 residues in the CDR3. V lost 5 bases and J lost 3, with 14 bases in between. TCRdb called the PCR reads again in MiXCR, with one record for every CDR3 protein. The sample lists 9,500 to 13,000 distinct CDR3 sequences, less than 65% seen once, with approximately 23% in the top ten. The sequenced sample consisted of esophageal tumor tissue. The clonotype comes from a male donor with esophageal squamous cell carcinoma. The chain carries TRBV7-3 and TRBJ2-6; no clear D gene. In DNA, the CDR3 is TGTGCCAGCAGCCCACAGATAGGGATTGGGGCCAACGTCCTGACTTTC. It translates to CASSPQIGIGANVLTF.